This TCR beta chain was sequenced in a study of early T cells in non-severe SARS-CoV-2 infection. Only a few counts were recorded for this clonotype. From germline, CDR1 is SNHLY and CDR2 FYNNEI. The CDR3 is made up of 16 amino acids. Trimming took 5 bases from V and 0 from J; bases not matched to a gene: 10. In TCRdb, the 5' RACE reads were re-called with MiXCR into one record per CDR3 protein. This table holds tens of thousands of distinct CDR3 sequences, approximately 12% found once. This material consisted of whole blood, taken at baseline. V usage is TRBV2 and J usage is TRBJ2-7; 7 bases match TRBD1. This TCR derives from an adult who was a healthcare worker with PCR-confirmed SARS-CoV-2 infection or an uninfected control (not recorded which). CDR3 DNA sequence: TGTGCCAGCAGTACGCTTACAGGGGAAAGCTCCTACGAGCAGTACTTC. Protein: CASSTLTGESSYEQYF.